In its sample, the clone carrying this TCR beta chain was seen a few times. Its cognate antigen is unknown. The data are from a study of human T cells and chemical hapten exposure. Study as a whole: Alopecia areata, totalis or universalis was found in mostly female patients.

Deletions cut 0 bases from V and 2 bases from J, with 9 bases between. Germline CDR1 reads SGHRS; CDR2 reads YFSETQ. The CDR3 is made up of 15 amino acids. In the library, unique molecular identifiers were attached to individual cDNA molecules. TCRdb re-called the RACE reads with MiXCR, one entry per CDR3 protein. The sample has around 120,000 distinct CDR3 sequences, roughly 15% seen once. Stated time point: patch test 1, 2 weeks after DPC sensitization. Treatment specified: therapeutic diphenylcyclopropenone sensitization with weekly scalp DPC. General observations from the study: Controls formed significantly fewer large CDR3 similarity clusters than expanded TCRs did. TCRs above 1 in 1000 frequency did not change with DPC sensitization.

The sample was whole blood, taken in connection with sensitization to the hapten diphenylcyclopropenone (DPC). The rearrangement links TRBV5-1 to TRBJ1-5; D ambiguous. The source of this sequence is a man aged 18 to 30 with alopecia areata. Some clones in this sample may be carry-over from other donors' samples. The CDR3 reads CASSLDSGGNQPQHF. DNA for the CDR3: TGCGCCAGCAGCTTGGACAGCGGGGGCAATCAGCCCCAGCATTTT.